A single sample is the source of the 22 T cell receptor beta chains below, sequenced in a study of blood T cell repertoires in COVID-19. This table comes from immunoSEQ multiplex PCR, and its TCRdb copy is limited to in-frame clones, with some not included. The data contain a few hundred thousand clones, 90% of them singletons. The sequenced sample consisted of PBMCs or T cells enriched from blood (not recorded which). The receptors come from a man aged 30-40 years who had been exposed to COVID-19.

The genes are TRBV20-1 and TRBJ2-3, with 10 nucleotides matching TRBD2. This CDR3 has 14 residues. Per the germline V gene, CDR1 is DFQATT and CDR2 is SNEGSKA (reference sequence). After removal of 3 bases from V and 1 base from J, the junction contained 1 base not matched to a gene. CDR3 region: CSASLAGGTDTQYF. Written as DNA, the CDR3 is TGCAGTGCTAGTCTAGCGGGGGGCACAGATACGCAGTATTTT.

To note about this clone: This is likely a read error, given that the CDR3 carries no conserved phenylalanine or tryptophan at its end. It is unclear where the CDR3 begins or ends on the DNA, so no DNA is shown, and the CDR3 is as TCRdb lists it. The chain is built from TRBV5-6 and TRBJ1-4; the table's D call of TRBD1 was not tested on the DNA. A total of 13 residues make up the CDR3, ends included. Germline assignment: CDR1 SGHDT and CDR2 YYEEEE. CDR3 region: CASSRPGTGGSSV.

The chain has TRBV5-1 and TRBJ1-1; no clear D gene. The germline CDR1 and CDR2 sequences are SGHRS and YFSETQ. The CDR3 spans 14 residues. V gave up 5 bases and J gave up 4 bases, with 15 bases separating them. DNA for the CDR3: TGCGCCAGCAGACAAAGCAGGTCCGTCACTGAAGCTTTCTTT. Amino acids: CASRQSRSVTEAFF.

V gene TRBV5-4 combines with J gene TRBJ1-2, with D maybe TRBD1 (6 bases). There are 15 residues in the CDR3. V gave up 0 bases and J gave up 2 bases, with 11 bases separating them. From germline, CDR1 is SGHNT and CDR2 YYREEE (reference sequence). CDR3 region: CASSLAGRGNYGYTF. The CDR3 DNA is TGTGCCAGCAGCTTGGCCGGGAGGGGGAACTATGGCTACACCTTC.

V is TRBV7-8 and J is TRBJ2-6; D not certain. The CDR3 has 15 residues. V was shortened by 1 base and J by 0 bases, with 4 bases between the two germline ends. Germline V gives CDR1 SGHVS, CDR2 FQNEAQ. CDR3 residues: CASSLGSSGANVLTF. In DNA form, the CDR3 reads TGTGCCAGCAGCTTAGGCAGCTCTGGGGCCAACGTCCTGACTTTC.

The chain uses TRBV27 and TRBJ2-2; D is unresolved. The CDR3 runs 13 residues. Trimming took off 9 bases at V and 3 bases at J, with 11 bases between the two ends. CDR1 is MNHEY, CDR2 SMNVEV, per germline (reference sequence). CDR3 nucleotides: TGTGCCAGGGGCCAGAACTACACCGGGGAGCTGTTTTTT. As protein: CARGQNYTGELFF.

The chain recombines TRBV6-5 with TRBJ1-1; 7 nucleotides line up with TRBD1. Germline V gene lookup returns CDR1 MNHEY and CDR2 SVGAGI. CDR3 length: 14 residues. Trimming at V came to 6 bases and at J to 5 bases, leaving 9 bases not matched to a gene. This chain's CDR3 is CASSLTGESTEAFF. The CDR3 coding sequence is TGTGCCAGCAGCCTAACAGGGGAGTCGACTGAAGCTTTCTTT.

The table lists this clone with a count of one. This chain links TRBV7-8 with TRBJ2-6; unclear D gene. With 1 base removed from V and 2 bases from J, the gap between germline ends came to 6 bases. The CDR3 extends over 15 amino acids. Germline V CDR1 and CDR2: SGHVS, FQNEAQ. Here the CDR3 DNA reads TGTGCCAGCAGCTTAGGGGCAGCTGGGGCCAACGTCCTGACTTTC. The encoded protein is CASSLGAAGANVLTF.

The rearrangement links TRBV19 to TRBJ1-2; 7 positions agree with TRBD1. Losses at the gene ends were 6 bases for V and 5 bases for J; bases not matched to a gene: 12. This CDR3 is 15 amino acids long. Germline V lookup: CDR1 LNHDA, CDR2 SQIVND (reference sequence). The chain's CDR3 is CASSSLSGQLYGYTF. DNA of the CDR3: TGTGCCAGTAGCTCATTATCGGGACAGCTTTATGGCTACACCTTC.

The chain couples TRBV4-2 to TRBJ2-5; 8 nucleotides match TRBD2. This CDR3 contains 16 residues. Germline V gene sequence: CDR1 LGHNA, CDR2 YNFKEQ. The V and J ends lost 0 bases and 4 bases, in that order; junction bases with no gene match: 7. The CDR3: CASSQDTGGEAETQYF. CDR3 nucleotide sequence: TGTGCCAGCAGCCAAGATACCGGGGGGGAGGCAGAGACCCAGTACTTC.

The chain has TRBV7-3 and TRBJ1-2; possible D gene TRBD1, 6 bases. The CDR3 is 15 residues long. The germline CDR1 and CDR2 sequences are SGHTA and FQGTGA. Deletions cut 2 bases from V and 1 base from J, with 11 bases between. The CDR3 region is CASSLLDRFNYGYTF. The CDR3 nucleotides are TGTGCCAGCAGCTTACTCGACAGGTTTAACTATGGCTACACCTTC.

The chain employs TRBV2 and TRBJ1-6, with 8 bases that match TRBD1. The germline gives CDR1 SNHLY, CDR2 FYNNEI. V was clipped by 6 bases and J by 8 bases; unmatched bases: 12. The CDR3 sequence is 16 residues long. This CDR3 reads CASRGTGWNVDSPLHF. In DNA, the CDR3 is TGTGCCAGCAGGGGGACAGGTTGGAACGTCGATTCACCCCTCCACTTT.

CDR3 bases: TGTGCCAGCAGCTTACAGGGGGTGGGCGAAAAACTGTTTTTT. The encoded protein is CASSLQGVGEKLFF. This rearrangement joins TRBV7-9 to TRBJ1-4; the match to TRBD1 covers 7 bases. Per germline, CDR1 SEHNR and CDR2 FQNEAQ (reference sequence). Unmatched junction bases numbered 5, after V lost 2 bases and J lost 8 bases. The CDR3 consists of 14 residues.

The rearrangement links TRBV4-3 to TRBJ2-2; the match to TRBD1 covers 9 bases. CDR1 LGHNA and CDR2 YSLEER come from the germline V gene. The V and J ends lost 4 bases and 0 bases, in that order; junction bases with no gene match: 9. The CDR3 consists of 18 residues. CDR3 coding DNA: TGCGCCAGCAGCCCGGGACAGGGCTTGGGTCCGAACACCGGGGAGCTGTTTTTT. Translating it yields CASSPGQGLGPNTGELFF.

CDR3 loop: CAISDDRALDSPLHF. As DNA, the CDR3 is TGTGCCATCAGTGACGACAGGGCTCTAGATTCACCCCTCCACTTT. The V and J genes are TRBV10-3 and TRBJ1-6, with 7 positions matching TRBD1. The CDR3 spans 15 residues. V was clipped by 3 bases and J by 8 bases; unmatched bases: 7. Germline V gene lookup returns CDR1 ENHRY and CDR2 SYGVKD.

As concerns this clone: The sample contains more than one DNA sequence encoding this CDR3. The chain combines TRBV12-3 or TRBV12-4 with TRBJ2-5, with a possible D match to TRBD1 (5 bases). The V and J ends lost 2 bases and 4 bases respectively, with 5 bases between them. This CDR3 region has 12 residues. The CDR3 protein is CASSLRGETQYF. The CDR3 nucleotides read TGTGCCAGCAGTTTAAGGGGAGAGACCCAGTACTTC.

This clone was observed a single time. The chain couples TRBV5-5 to TRBJ1-2, with no clear D. Germline-derived CDR1 and CDR2 are SGHKS and YYEKEE (reference sequence). The CDR3 covers 15 residues. V was trimmed by 0 bases and J by 3 bases, leaving 12 bases between them. Here the CDR3 reads CASSLVDVSDYGYTF. CDR3 nucleotide sequence: TGTGCCAGCAGCTTGGTCGATGTCTCGGACTATGGCTACACCTTC. Supplemented by reference TRBV5-5 and TRBJ1-2, the full variable domain reads DAGVTQSPTHLIKTRGQQVTLRCSPISGHKSVSWYQQVLGQGPQFIFQYYEKEERGRGNFPDRFSARQFPNYSSELNVNALLLGDSALYLCASSLVDVSDYGYTFGSGTRLTVV.

The chain carries TRBV19 and TRBJ1-2; D remains ambiguous. With 7 bases removed from V and 3 bases from J, the gap between germline ends came to 15 bases. CDR1 and CDR2 (germline): LNHDA, SQIVND (reference sequence). The CDR3 has 14 residues. The chain's CDR3 is CASKVSDQYYGYTF. CDR3 sequence (DNA): TGTGCCAGTAAGGTGAGCGATCAGTACTATGGCTACACCTTC.

This chain links TRBV14 with TRBJ2-1; D perhaps matches TRBD2 (5 bases). The V end lost 1 base, the J end lost 8 bases, and 6 bases lay between the germline ends. Germline V gene data show CDR1 as SGHDN and CDR2 as FVKESK. The CDR3 extends over 12 amino acids. The CDR3 reads CASSQVEDEQFF. CDR3 sequence (DNA): TGTGCCAGCAGCCAAGTGGAGGATGAGCAGTTCTTC.

V gene TRBV6-5 combines with J gene TRBJ1-6; 9 positions match TRBD1. V trimming: 0 bases; J trimming: 8 bases; junction bases outside the gene matches: 2. The germline V gene has CDR1 MNHEY and CDR2 SVGAGI. The length of the CDR3 is 15 residues. The CDR3 bases are TGTGCCAGCAGTTACTCGGGACAGGGAGATTCACCCCTCCACTTT. Translating gives CASSYSGQGDSPLHF.

The chain joins TRBV5-1 to TRBJ1-2, with 8 bases matching TRBD1. The CDR3 totals 14 residues. Germline lookup yields CDR1 SGHRS and CDR2 YFSETQ. V was pared by 4 bases and J by 7 bases, with 9 bases of the junction left unmatched. The chain's CDR3 is CASSPQTGVGGYTF. CDR3 in DNA: TGCGCCAGCAGCCCCCAGACAGGGGTCGGTGGCTACACCTTC.

The table lists this clone with a count of one. The V gene is TRBV9, the J gene TRBJ2-3, with a possible D match to TRBD2 (5 bases). The CDR3 spans 13 residues. V lost 4 bases and J 6 bases, leaving 12 bases between the germline ends. Germline CDR1 SGDLS, CDR2 YYNGEE. For the CDR3, the DNA is TGTGCCAGCAGCCCTGAGGAGGTGGATACGCAGTATTTT. Translated, it gives CASSPEEVDTQYF.